The TCR beta chain described here comes from a study of CD8+ T cells in alopecia areata. Study-level points and caveats: More clonal than normal scalp was lesional scalp, particularly alopecia totalis/universalis.

V was pared by 1 base and J by 0 bases, with 13 bases between. Germline V lookup: CDR1 SQVTM, CDR2 ANQGSEA. The CDR3 has 16 amino acids. Note on this clone: As yet, its antigen is unknown.

RNA was extracted and reverse transcribed into cDNA as the sequencing template. Profiled with immunoSEQ multiplex PCR; TCRdb holds only in-frame clones, not every one. The sample carries 150,000 to 200,000 clones, about 70% recorded once. This chain uses TRBV29-1 with TRBJ2-1; D is ambiguous. The sample consisted of CD8+ T cells sorted from blood, taken at week 0. The clonotype originates from a human donor with alopecia areata. The CDR3 sequence: CSVEGPRESSYNEQFF. The CDR3 region has the DNA TGCAGCGTTGAAGGGCCCAGAGAAAGCTCCTACAATGAGCAGTTCTTC.